What follows are 14 T cell receptor beta chains derived from one specimen sequenced in a study of identical twins (dated by TCRdb to about 2016). Library creation used 5' RACE. The sequencing machine was an Illumina HiSeq 2000. TCRdb took the public reads, trimmed them with fastp at Q25, ran MiXCR for clone calling and kept in-frame beta chains. Merged by CDR3 protein, the rows form single entries marked with the most common genes and DNA. The sample records roughly 240,000 distinct CDR3 sequences, 6.5% to 9% of which are singletons. The ten largest clones represent 5.4% of the sample. The data were also submitted as part of a second study, on yellow fever vaccine responses in identical twins.

Sequencing was carried out using CD8+ T cells sorted from blood. These receptors all come from a young woman in good health.

This clonotype was detected ten times or more. This rearrangement joins TRBV5-1 to TRBJ2-1; D call uncertain. Per the germline V gene, CDR1 is SGHRS and CDR2 is YFSETQ. This CDR3 contains 14 residues. Between the trimmed V and J ends, which lost 4 bases and 3 bases, there was a span of 11 bases. The CDR3 here is CASSVWTGYNEQFF. The CDR3 coding sequence is TGCGCCAGCAGCGTGTGGACGGGCTACAATGAGCAGTTCTTC.

This clonotype showed up just a few times. V gene TRBV20-1 combines with J gene TRBJ2-5, with 8 bases matching TRBD2. Germline V gives CDR1 DFQATT, CDR2 SNEGSKA (reference sequence). Unmatched junction bases numbered 4, after V lost 3 bases and J lost 1 base. The CDR3 has 14 residues. This CDR3 reads CSARRTSLQETQYF. DNA for the CDR3: TGCAGTGCTAGGAGGACTAGCCTCCAAGAGACCCAGTACTTC.

In its sample, this clonotype was seen a few times. The rearrangement joins TRBV3-1 to TRBJ2-7; D not resolved. This CDR3 has 15 residues. Germline V CDR1 and CDR2: LGHDT, YNNKEL (reference sequence). With 4 bases removed from V and 7 bases from J, the gap between germline ends came to 20 bases. The CDR3 protein is CASSPQVFRPREQYF. The CDR3 DNA sequence: TGTGCCAGCAGCCCTCAAGTTTTCAGGCCCCGGGAGCAGTACTTC.

This clonotype occurred a few times. In nucleotides, the CDR3 is TGTGCCAGCAGTTTGGGGGAGGGGGGGAGAACAGATACGCAGTATTTT. It codes for CASSLGEGGRTDTQYF. This chain links TRBV28 with TRBJ2-3; TRBD2 is a possible D gene (7 bases). Germline assignment: CDR1 MDHEN and CDR2 SYDVKM. The V and J ends lost 3 bases and 3 bases respectively, with 16 bases between them. The length of the CDR3 is 16 residues.

The V and J genes are TRBV9 and TRBJ2-3, with 12 bases that match TRBD2. CDR1 and CDR2 from the germline V gene are SGDLS and YYNGEE. V was clipped by 3 bases and J by 4 bases; unmatched bases: 3. The CDR3 has 15 amino acids. This CDR3 reads CASSATSGRSDTQYF. CDR3 DNA: TGTGCCAGCAGCGCAACTAGCGGGAGGTCAGATACGCAGTATTTT.

A note on this clonotype: A read error may explain this, as a much larger clone is one base away. This rearrangement joins TRBV5-1 to TRBJ2-3; D remains ambiguous. Per the germline V gene, CDR1 is SGHRS and CDR2 is YFSETQ. The CDR3 loop spans 16 amino acids. The CDR3 nucleotides are TGCGCCAGCAGCACCCGGGTAGCAGTGATCACAGATACGCACTATTTT. It yields the protein CASSTRVAVITDTHYF.

V gene TRBV2 combines with J gene TRBJ2-1; 8 nucleotides align to TRBD2. The CDR3 spans 13 residues. Germline-derived CDR1 and CDR2 are SNHLY and FYNNEI. Trimming took 3 bases from V and 8 from J; bases not matched to a gene: 3. CDR3 bases: TGTGCCAGCAGTGACACACTAGCGGATGAGCAGTTCTTC. Its protein is CASSDTLADEQFF.

In its sample, this clonotype was seen many times. V and J are TRBV5-1 and TRBJ2-2; 8 positions match TRBD2. This CDR3 comprises 16 residues. The V gene's germline CDR1 is SGHRS and CDR2 YFSETQ. Losses at the gene ends were 3 bases for V and 2 bases for J; bases not matched to a gene: 6. Written as DNA, the CDR3 is TGCGCCAGCAGCTCGGGGGGGGTGACTAACACCGGGGAGCTGTTTTTT. Amino acid sequence: CASSSGGVTNTGELFF. The variable domain in full, with the rest retrieved from reference TRBV5-1 and TRBJ2-2, is KAGVTQTPRYLIKTRGQQVTLSCSPISGHRSVSWYQQTPGQGLQFLFEYFSETQRNKGNFPGRFSGRQFSNSRSEMNVSTLELGDSALYLCASSSGGVTNTGELFFGEGSRLTVL.

The chain joins TRBV6-5 to TRBJ2-3; D unresolved. This CDR3 has 14 residues. Deletions cut 1 base from V and 5 bases from J, with 10 bases between. The germline gives CDR1 MNHEY, CDR2 SVGAGI. The CDR3 coding sequence is TGTGCCAGCAGTTACTTTTCCGGCGGAGATACGCAGTATTTT. Its translation: CASSYFSGGDTQYF.

This clonotype was picked up a small number of times. The rearrangement uses TRBV6-1 and TRBJ1-5; maybe TRBD1 (5 bases). The CDR3 has 14 amino acids. CDR1 is MNHNS, CDR2 SASEGT, per germline. Trimming pared 0 bases from V and 8 bases from J, leaving 11 bases between. This chain's CDR3 is CASSEASGTEPQHF. The DNA for the CDR3 is TGTGCCAGCAGTGAAGCCTCGGGGACGGAGCCCCAGCATTTT.

CDR3 nucleotides: TGTGCCACCAGTGACCGGACCGGGACAGGGAGATACAATGAGCAGTTCTTC. Translating it yields CATSDRTGTGRYNEQFF. V is TRBV24-1 and J is TRBJ2-1, with 9 bases aligning to TRBD1. CDR3 length equals 17 residues. Germline assignment: CDR1 KGHDR and CDR2 SFDVKD. The J segment lost 4 bases and the V segment lost 4 bases, leaving 10 bases of the junction unmatched.

In this sample, this clonotype turned up many times. The chain links TRBV7-8 to TRBJ2-3; D perhaps matches TRBD1 (6 bases). Per the germline V gene, CDR1 is SGHVS and CDR2 is FQNEAQ. The germline V and J ends were trimmed by 1 base and 0 bases, with 8 bases remaining between them. The CDR3 consists of 15 residues. CDR3 bases: TGTGCCAGCAGCTTAGGGACAGTTAGCACAGATACGCAGTATTTT. It is translated as CASSLGTVSTDTQYF.

The table lists this clonotype with a few counts. The rearrangement joins TRBV9 to TRBJ1-2; 10 bases are a match to TRBD1. With 3 bases clipped from V and 3 bases from J, the junction kept 2 bases outside the gene matches. CDR3 length: 14 amino acids. Looked up from germline, CDR1 is SGDLS and CDR2 is YYNGEE. The CDR3 sequence is CASSAGQGDYGYTF. For the CDR3, the DNA is TGTGCCAGCAGCGCTGGACAGGGGGACTATGGCTACACCTTC.

The table lists this clonotype with many counts. The V gene is TRBV7-9, the J gene TRBJ1-1; the D gene is possibly TRBD1 (5 bases). Looked up from germline, CDR1 is SEHNR and CDR2 is FQNEAQ (reference sequence). V dropped 3 bases and J dropped 1 base, with 9 bases sitting between them. The CDR3 length is 14 residues. The DNA of the CDR3 is TGTGCCAGCAGCTTCGTCCAGGGGAACACTGAAGCTTTCTTT. This sequence encodes CASSFVQGNTEAFF.